The rows below give T cell receptor beta chains drawn from one sample of a study of blood T cell repertoires in COVID-19. Produced via immunoSEQ multiplex PCR; TCRdb's table is partial and in-frame only. The sample holds about 240,000 clones, around nine tenths seen once. The sample consisted of peripheral blood. These receptors came from a woman aged 70-85 years with active or convalescent COVID-19. Both conserved end residues are part of each CDR3. The order of the fields is clone size, D gene, V gene, J gene, CDR3 DNA, CDR3 protein. A D gene is named only where the DNA matches it firmly. Expanded clones are given a class, and other clones once, few, many or no size at all.

NA	TRBD1	TRBV7-9	TRBJ1-5	TGTGCCAGCAGCCCCGGGACAGGGAGCAATCAGCCCCAGCATTTT	CASSPGTGSNQPQHF
NA	NA	TRBV12-3/TRBV12-4	TRBJ1-2	TGTGCCAGCAGTCAGACAACTAACTATGGCTACACCTTC	CASSQTTNYGYTF
NA	TRBD1	TRBV5-1	TRBJ1-1	TGCGCCAGCAGCTCCACAGGGGCGAACACTGAAGCTTTCTTT	CASSSTGANTEAFF
NA	NA	TRBV19	TRBJ1-2	TGTGCCAGTAGTCCCTCGGGCCCATCTCTGGGTAGCGATGGCTACACCTTC	CASSPSGPSLGSDGYTF
NA	TRBD2	TRBV29-1	TRBJ2-5	TGCAGCGTCCCCCGGGGAGGGCAAGAGACCCAGTACTTC	CSVPRGGQETQYF
NA	NA	TRBV5-4	TRBJ1-1	TGTGCCAGCAGCTCCAGGGTTCGCCTATTGAACACTGAAGCTTTCTTT	CASSSRVRLLNTEAFF
NA	NA	TRBV6-5	TRBJ1-3	TGTGCCAGCAGATTGACAGGCAGCGGGGGGAACACCATATATTTT	CASRLTGSGGNTIYF
NA	TRBD2	TRBV7-2	TRBJ2-1	TGTGCCAGCAGCTTAGCGGGGGGGTCAAATGAGCAGTTCTTC	CASSLAGGSNEQFF
NA	NA	TRBV19	TRBJ2-1	TGTGCCAGTAAGGGGTCGGCCTACAATGAGCAGTTCTTC	CASKGSAYNEQFF
NA	NA	TRBV19	TRBJ1-4	TGTGCCAGTAGTAGAACAGAGAATGAAAAACTGTTTTTT	CASSRTENEKLFF
NA	TRBD1	TRBV5-1	TRBJ1-4	TGCGCCAGCAGAACAGGGGTCCCTGAAAAACTGTTTTTT	CASRTGVPEKLFF
NA	NA	TRBV7-2	TRBJ1-1	TGTGCCAGCAGCTTAGCCGGGTCGATGAACACTGAAGCTTTCTTT	CASSLAGSMNTEAFF
NA	NA	TRBV7-2	TRBJ2-2	TGTGCCAGCAGCTTAGGAGGGTACGGGGAGCTGTTTTTT	CASSLGGYGELFF
NA	TRBD1	TRBV5-1	TRBJ1-5	TGCGCCAGCAGCCCGGACAGGGGCAACCAGCCCCAGCATTTT	CASSPDRGNQPQHF
NA	TRBD1	TRBV9	TRBJ1-4	TGTGCCAGCAGCGCAGGGACAGTCGGGGAAAAACTGTTTTTT	CASSAGTVGEKLFF
NA	NA	TRBV28	TRBJ2-1	TGTGCCAGCATAGAGGGGGGGGTGGATGAGCAGTTCTTC	CASIEGGVDEQFF
NA	TRBD1	TRBV5-4	TRBJ1-5	TGTGCCAGCAGCTTGGACAGGGGGCAGAATCAGCCCCAGCATTTT	CASSLDRGQNQPQHF
NA	TRBD1	TRBV19	TRBJ1-6	TGTGCCAGTAGTACATGGGACAGGGGCAATTCACCCCTCCACTTT	CASSTWDRGNSPLHF
NA	TRBD2	TRBV5-4	TRBJ2-1	TGTGCCAGCAGCCCAGGTACCGGGACTAGCCCTAGGGAGCAGTTCTTC	CASSPGTGTSPREQFF
NA	NA	TRBV19	TRBJ1-1	TGTGCCAGTAGGGAGGACGTAAACACTGAAGCTTTCTTT	CASREDVNTEAFF
NA	TRBD1	TRBV18	TRBJ2-3	TGTGCCAGCTCACCCGGGACAGGGATCGGGACAGATACGCAGTATTTT	CASSPGTGIGTDTQYF
NA	NA	TRBV6-5	TRBJ2-3	TGTGCCACCGGGAACCGGAACAAAATGGATACGCAGTATTTT	CATGNRNKMDTQYF
NA	NA	TRBV11-2	TRBJ1-6	TGTGCCAGCAGCGTGCCCACGGGGTCAGGATCACCCCTCCACTTT	CASSVPTGSGSPLHF
once	NA	TRBV2	TRBJ1-5	TGTGCCAGCATTGGACAGCCCAGTGGCAATCAGCCCCAGCATTTT	CASIGQPSGNQPQHF